The sequence of this T cell receptor beta chain was determined in a study of blood T cell repertoires in COVID-19. Overall study context: Samples came from the United States, Italy and Spain, spanning acute and convalescent COVID-19. T cells, B-cell-depleted T cells, or PBMCs provided the cDNA or gDNA that served as material.

This CDR3 spans 20 amino acids. Authors' processing steps: Estimated nucleated cell counts came from reference gene primer amplification. Libraries were prepared by immunoSEQ multiplex PCR; TCRdb keeps only in-frame clonotypes and omits some of them. V, J and clone size are taken as reported in that table, and D and trimming were inferred from the DNA itself. The sample consists of roughly 73,000 clones, roughly nine tenths of them appearing once. The receptor was isolated from a man in his fifties with acute or convalescent COVID-19. The rearrangement uses TRBV21-1 and TRBJ1-2; the table assigns TRBD1, which was not confirmed against the DNA. TRBV21-1 is a pseudogene segment. The sequencing input was peripheral blood. For the CDR3, the DNA is TGTGCCAGCAGCCTCCGGCAGCTAGGACAGGGCTCTCAATGGTACGGGGGCTACACCTTC. The encoded protein is CASSLRQLGQGSQWYGGYTF.